A selection of T cell receptor beta chains follows, all from one sample in a study of a mutant IDH1 vaccine in newly diagnosed glioma. The method was immunoSEQ multiplex PCR; TCRdb's version includes in-frame clones alone and lacks a portion of them. Seen here are 20,000 to 30,000 clones, 79% observed once, and the top ten hold approximately 8%. Their target antigens are unknown. Source: PBMCs, taken from a glioma patient whose treatment included an IDH1 peptide vaccine. These receptors all stem from a middle-aged man with glioma. Both conserved end residues are trimmed from each CDR3. A D gene is named only where the DNA matches it firmly.

V gene,J gene,D gene,CDR3 protein
TRBV25-1,TRBJ2-5,NA,ASSVPTDETQY
TRBV19,TRBJ2-1,TRBD1,ATSTGAHEQF
TRBV5-8,TRBJ1-1,NA,ASSLRPTNTEAF
TRBV4-1,TRBJ1-2,NA,ASSYSLEGFGYT
TRBV29-1,TRBJ2-1,TRBD2,SVTSGSRGEQF
TRBV12-1,TRBJ2-3,NA,ASSNLAGVGTDTQY
TRBV19,TRBJ2-2,NA,ASSNWGIGELF
TRBV9,TRBJ2-5,NA,ASSVDWGQETQY
TRBV25-1,TRBJ1-5,TRBD1,ASSEAGTGDPGPQH
TRBV2,TRBJ2-2,NA,ASSSSEGTYTGELF
TRBV21-1,TRBJ2-2,NA,ASSKVWPVVSNSGTGELF
TRBV7-2,TRBJ1-3,NA,ASSLIGGFGNTIY
TRBV29-1,TRBJ2-7,NA,SVVDIYEQY
TRBV4-1,TRBJ2-3,TRBD1,ASSQEQGARDTQY
TRBV6-6,TRBJ1-5,NA,ASHDSNQPQH